This T cell receptor beta chain was identified during a study of T cell changes during pregnancy in multiple sclerosis. The CDR3 is 12 amino acids. Germline V lookup: CDR1 LNHDA, CDR2 SQIVND (reference sequence). Trimming took off 6 bases at V and 4 bases at J, with 7 bases between the two ends. Method: immunoSEQ multiplex PCR; TCRdb's copy keeps in-frame clones and lacks some. Seen here are some 100,000 clones, approximately 91% observed once, and the top ten hold about 3.1%. The J gene is TRBJ2-1, the V gene TRBV19, with a weak D call TRBD1 (6 bases). The sample here was peripheral blood, taken in the second trimester of pregnancy. The clonotype was recovered from a female donor with multiple sclerosis, enrolled in a pregnancy study. Here the CDR3 DNA reads TGTGCCAGTAGACAGGGTTACAATGAGCAGTTCTTC. As protein: CASRQGYNEQFF. The entire variable domain, with the rest obtained from reference TRBV19 and TRBJ2-1, is as follows: DGGITQSPKYLFRKEGQNVTLSCEQNLNHDAMYWYRQDPGQGLRLIYYSQIVNDFQKGDIAEGYSVSREKKESFPLTVTSAQKNPTAFYLCASRQGYNEQFFGPGTRLTVL.